The T cell receptor beta chain described here comes from a study of cytomegalovirus exposure and HLA in healthy donors. In the PCR, 60 Vbeta and 13 Jbeta primers were used. The method was immunoSEQ multiplex PCR; TCRdb's version includes in-frame clones alone and lacks a portion of them. The sample consists of some 150,000 clones, roughly 80% of them appearing once. The CDR3 contains 14 residues. This TCR was sampled from a woman aged 40 to 50 in good health and CMV-seronegative. Input material: PBMCs. The chain has TRBV12-2 and TRBJ2-7; the DNA was not compared with TRBD2, the D call given in the table. TRBV12-2 is shown as a pseudogene. The CDR3 spells CASRQTSGDYEQYF. CDR3 DNA sequence: TGTGCAAGTCGCCAGACTAGCGGGGACTACGAGCAGTACTTC.